These T cell receptor beta chains were read from a single sample in a study of cytomegalovirus exposure and HLA in healthy donors. Measured with immunoSEQ multiplex PCR; TCRdb has only the in-frame clones, and not every one. Of some 90,000 clones listed, 76% were seen once; the top ten hold over 3%. Source material: PBMCs. The receptors come from a man in his forties in good health and CMV-seronegative. The CDR3 runs from the conserved cysteine through the conserved F or W. Each record gives: D gene, clone size, J gene, V gene, CDR3 DNA, CDR3 protein. D genes are given only for firm matches. Expanded clones are given a class, and other clones once, few, many or no size at all.

>.|once|TRBJ1-5|TRBV4-3
TGCGCCAGCAGCCAACGGGAATCCAATCAGCCCCAGCATTTT
CASSQRESNQPQHF
>.|.|TRBJ1-2|TRBV29-1
TGCAGCGTTGGCCCCCGGAGCTTAGCTAACTATGGCTACACCTTC
CSVGPRSLANYGYTF
>.|.|TRBJ1-2|TRBV29-1
TGCAGCGTAGACTCGGGGGGCGGCTATGGCTACACCTTC
CSVDSGGGYGYTF
>TRBD1|.|TRBJ2-1|TRBV5-4
TGTGCCAGCAGCTTAAAGACAGGGGATCTCAATGAGCAGTTCTTC
CASSLKTGDLNEQFF
>TRBD2|few|TRBJ2-3|TRBV7-3
TGTGCCAGCAGCTCACTAGCGGGGGATGCAGATACGCAGTATTTT
CASSSLAGDADTQYF
>.|few|TRBJ1-5|TRBV27
TGTGCCAGCAGTCCCGACAGGCGGCAGCCCCAGCATTTT
CASSPDRRQPQHF
>TRBD1|.|TRBJ1-5|TRBV4-3
TGCGCCAGCAGCCAAGACGGACAGGGTCAACAGCCCCAGCATTTT
CASSQDGQGQQPQHF
>.|.|TRBJ2-2|TRBV5-4
TGTGCCAGCAGCTTGTTGAGAGAGAGGTGGAACACCGGGGAGCTGTTTTTT
CASSLLRERWNTGELFF
>TRBD1|.|TRBJ1-6|TRBV7-6
TGTGCCAGCAGCTTAGAGGGCAGGGGGCTTGTTAATTCACCCCTCCACTTT
CASSLEGRGLVNSPLHF
>.|.|TRBJ1-3|TRBV7-2
TGTGCCAGCAGCTCCAGGGGAAACACCATATATTTT
CASSSRGNTIYF
>TRBD1|.|TRBJ2-7|TRBV6-4
TGTGCCAGCAGTCCCGGGACAGGGGGCGTAGAGCAGTACTTC
CASSPGTGGVEQYF
>TRBD1|.|TRBJ2-7|TRBV4-3
TGCGCCAGCAGCCTTTCCCGGGGACAGGCCTTCAACGAGCAGTACTTC
CASSLSRGQAFNEQYF